This T cell receptor (beta chain) derives from a study of identical twins. TCRdb re-analysed the 5' RACE reads in MiXCR, keeping a single row per CDR3 protein. Among hundreds of thousands of distinct CDR3 sequences listed, more than 6.5% were seen once. Healthy Caucasian donors formed the entire cohort. Overall study results and limits: Cord blood beta clonotypes that were abundant carried fewer insertions, and memory repertoires showed no such trend.

In its sample, this clonotype was seen a few times. Its target is unknown. CDR1 and CDR2 (germline): SNHLY, FYNNEI. Unmatched junction bases numbered 16, after V lost 6 bases and J lost 0 bases. The CDR3 is 18 residues long. This same sample was also taken into another study, of yellow fever vaccine responses in identical twins. That source reports: Twins' vaccine T cell response reportedly seemed partly convergent, partly personalized.

This chain uses TRBV2 with TRBJ2-7; 8 bases agree with TRBD2. The specimen was PBMCs. The TCR comes from a woman aged 18-29 years in good health. This CDR3 is CASSGGAGTMDGSYEQYF. The CDR3 DNA is TGTGCCAGCAGCGGGGGGGCAGGGACGATGGATGGCTCCTACGAGCAGTACTTC. The full variable domain, with the rest looked up from reference TRBV2 and TRBJ2-7, is EPEVTQTPSHQVTQMGQEVILRCVPISNHLYFYWYRQILGQKVEFLVSFYNNEISEKSEIFDDQFSVERPDGSNFTLKIRSTKLEDSAMYFCASSGGAGTMDGSYEQYFGPGTRLTVT.